The next 29 T cell receptor beta chains were all read from a single sample in a study of shared clonotypes between healthy human individuals. The repertoire was sequenced with immunoSEQ multiplex PCR; TCRdb's copy has only in-frame clones and lacks some. Of about 2,100,000 clones listed, approximately 94% were seen once; the top ten hold under 2%. Naive CD8 cells comprised CD45RO-negative, CCR7-positively selected cells, excluding terminally differentiated effector memory CD45RA+ cells. Sequenced: naive CD8+ T cells from PBMCs. The source is a man aged 18 to 30 in good health. Some clones in this sample may be carry-over from other donors' samples.

J is TRBJ2-7 and V is TRBV19, with TRBD1 matching 8 bases. There are 15 residues in the CDR3. The V gene's germline CDR1 is LNHDA and CDR2 SQIVND (reference sequence). After removal of 3 bases from V and 3 bases from J, the junction contained 7 bases not matched to a gene. This CDR3 reads CASSIGTGTRYEQYF. CDR3 coding DNA: TGTGCCAGTAGTATCGGGACAGGAACTCGCTACGAGCAGTACTTC.

The rearrangement uses TRBV2 and TRBJ2-1; tentatively, D is TRBD2 (6 bases). The CDR3 contains 14 residues. V lost 1 base and J 7 bases, leaving 11 bases between the germline ends. Germline-derived CDR1 and CDR2 are SNHLY and FYNNEI. CDR3: CASSEVFSGNEQFF. The CDR3 DNA reads TGTGCCAGCAGTGAAGTTTTTAGCGGTAATGAGCAGTTCTTC.

This clone occurred a few times. Other nucleotide sequences from this sample produce the same CDR3. V usage is TRBV27 and J usage is TRBJ2-7; D uncertain. Germline V lookup: CDR1 MNHEY, CDR2 SMNVEV (reference sequence). The CDR3 covers 13 residues. The V gene lost 2 bases and the J gene lost 3 bases, with 8 bases spanning the gap. The CDR3 sequence is CASSLGVYYEQYF. The DNA for the CDR3 is TGTGCCAGCAGTTTAGGGGTCTACTACGAGCAGTACTTC.

The chain links TRBV11-1 to TRBJ2-3; 7 bases align to TRBD1. The CDR3 is 16 amino acids. CDR1 and CDR2 (germline): SGHAT, FQDESV (reference sequence). J gave up 1 base and V 2 bases, and 6 bases lay outside the gene matches. The CDR3 nucleotides read TGTGCCAGCAGCTTACTCACAGGGGATGGCACAGATACGCAGTATTTT. Translation: CASSLLTGDGTDTQYF.

The chain employs TRBV5-8 and TRBJ1-2; no clear D gene. The germline V gene encodes CDR1 SGHTS and CDR2 YDEGEE. The CDR3 has 13 residues. Between the trimmed V and J ends, which lost 3 bases and 2 bases, there was a span of 8 bases. The CDR3 region is CASSSSPNYGYTF. The CDR3 DNA is TGTGCCAGCAGCTCCTCACCGAACTATGGCTACACCTTC. Together with reference TRBV5-8 and TRBJ1-2, the CDR3 gives the full variable domain: EAGVTQSPTHLIKTRGQQATLRCSPISGHTSVYWYQQALGLGLQFLLWYDEGEERNRGNFPPRFSGRQFPNYSSELNVNALELEDSALYLCASSSSPNYGYTFGSGTRLTVV.

DNA for the CDR3: TGTGCCACCAGCAGGCCCGGGGAGCCCCAGCATTTT. Translated: CATSRPGEPQHF. The genes are TRBV15 and TRBJ1-5; D gene uncertain. The CDR3 consists of 12 residues. From germline, CDR1 is LNHNV and CDR2 YYDKDF (reference sequence). Deletions cut 3 bases from V and 8 bases from J, with 8 bases between. Supplemented by reference TRBV15 and TRBJ1-5, the full variable domain reads DAMVIQNPRYQVTQFGKPVTLSCSQTLNHNVMYWYQQKSSQAPKLLFHYYDKDFNNEADTPDNFQSRRPNTSFCFLDIRSPGLGDTAMYLCATSRPGEPQHFGDGTRLSIL.

Details on this clone: Other DNA sequences from this sample encode an identical CDR3 as well. The rearrangement joins TRBV7-9 to TRBJ2-7; D remains unclear. Germline loops: CDR1 SEHNR, CDR2 FQNEAQ (reference sequence). Between the trimmed V and J ends, which lost 4 bases and 0 bases, there was a span of 7 bases. The CDR3 sequence is 13 residues long. This chain's CDR3 is CASSSDISYEQYF. In DNA, the CDR3 is TGTGCCAGCAGCTCCGACATCTCCTACGAGCAGTACTTC.

The CDR3 loop reads CASSSSLNTFGEAFF. The CDR3 DNA sequence: TGTGCCAGCAGTTCATCACTGAACACTTTTGGTGAAGCTTTCTTT. This chain uses TRBV6-5 with TRBJ1-1; D remains unclear. Trimming removed 4 bases from V and 7 bases from J, with 19 bases in between. The CDR3 runs to 15 residues. Germline V CDR1 and CDR2: MNHEY, SVGAGI.

This clone has a handful of counts. This chain joins TRBV28 and TRBJ1-1; maybe TRBD1 (5 bases). Germline CDR1 MDHEN, CDR2 SYDVKM. Deletions cut 8 bases from V and 1 base from J, with 14 bases between. The CDR3 spans 14 residues. CDR3 DNA sequence: TGTGCCAGCGGGGGGAATACACGGAACACTGAAGCTTTCTTT. Its protein is CASGGNTRNTEAFF.

The chain links TRBV19 to TRBJ1-1; a weak D match, TRBD1 (5 bases). V was pared by 10 bases and J by 5 bases, with 11 bases between. The CDR3 has 11 residues. Germline CDR1 reads LNHDA; CDR2 reads SQIVND (reference sequence). The CDR3 loop is CATQGWTEAFF. The DNA for the CDR3 is TGTGCCACCCAGGGTTGGACTGAAGCTTTCTTT.

In the case of this clone: The identical CDR3 is also encoded by other nucleotide sequences in the sample. The chain uses TRBV7-8 and TRBJ1-1, with 9 bases that match TRBD1. The J segment lost 4 bases and the V segment lost 4 bases, leaving 4 bases of the junction unmatched. The CDR3 contains 14 residues. CDR1 is SGHVS and CDR2 is FQNEAQ in the germline V gene. Here the CDR3 reads CASSSGTGITEAFF. The CDR3 DNA reads as TGTGCCAGCAGCTCCGGGACAGGGATCACTGAAGCTTTCTTT.

The genes are TRBV10-3 and TRBJ2-7; 9 nucleotides match TRBD1. The length of the CDR3 is 13 residues. Germline V lookup: CDR1 ENHRY, CDR2 SYGVKD. Germline trimming cut 3 bases from V and 4 bases from J; bases unmatched to any gene: 1. The CDR3 region is CAISDDRGYEQYF. CDR3 sequence (DNA): TGTGCCATCAGTGATGACAGGGGGTACGAGCAGTACTTC.

V usage is TRBV5-1 and J usage is TRBJ1-6, with D tentatively TRBD1 (5 bases). The V end lost 4 bases, the J end lost 5 bases, and 16 bases lay between the germline ends. The CDR3 extends over 16 amino acids. Looked up from germline, CDR1 is SGHRS and CDR2 is YFSETQ. CDR3 in amino acids: CASSQRPGGDNSPLHF. The CDR3 nucleotides read TGCGCCAGCAGCCAGCGACCGGGGGGTGATAATTCACCCCTCCACTTT.

The V gene is TRBV4-1, the J gene TRBJ1-5; a weak D match, TRBD1 (5 bases). Trimming stripped 1 base from V and 0 bases from J, with 10 bases between. In germline, CDR1 is MGHRA, CDR2 YSYEKL. The CDR3 runs to 16 residues. The CDR3 protein is CASSQVGTDSNQPQHF. The CDR3 DNA reads as TGCGCCAGCAGCCAAGTAGGGACCGATAGCAATCAGCCCCAGCATTTT.

This sequence joins TRBV9 and TRBJ1-2; D call uncertain. The CDR3 runs 15 residues. The V gene's germline CDR1 is SGDLS and CDR2 YYNGEE. V was pared by 0 bases and J by 7 bases, with 16 bases between. CDR3 loop: CASSVGTRDPGGYTF. CDR3 nucleotide sequence: TGTGCCAGCAGCGTAGGTACTCGCGACCCTGGTGGCTACACCTTC.

The V and J genes are TRBV29-1 and TRBJ2-2; 7 bases fit TRBD1. Germline V lookup: CDR1 SQVTM, CDR2 ANQGSEA. The trim removed 2 bases at V and 0 bases at J, leaving 9 bases unmatched. The CDR3 spans 17 residues. CDR3 loop: CSVELSGQLANTGELFF. The CDR3 bases are TGCAGCGTTGAATTATCGGGACAGCTAGCGAACACCGGGGAGCTGTTTTTT.

The chain uses TRBV28 and TRBJ2-4; D is perhaps TRBD2 (6 bases). CDR3 size: 16 residues. V lost 6 bases, J lost 7 bases, and 22 bases lay in between. Germline lookup yields CDR1 MDHEN and CDR2 SYDVKM. In DNA form, the CDR3 reads TGTGCCAGCAGCCCGGGGGTGGGGGTCGGATCGAACATTCAGTACTTC. Translating it yields CASSPGVGVGSNIQYF.

The V and J genes are TRBV7-3 and TRBJ2-7; D call uncertain. Trimming left V 4 bases short and J 0 bases short, with 13 bases between. The CDR3 covers 15 residues. CDR1 SGHTA and CDR2 FQGTGA come from the germline V gene. The DNA of the CDR3 is TGTGCCAGCAGCTCCCGCCCGGGTTCCTCCTACGAGCAGTACTTC. Its translation: CASSSRPGSSYEQYF.

The rearrangement links TRBV28 to TRBJ2-6; TRBD1 aligns across 10 bases. V shed 5 bases and J 3 bases; nucleotides not matched to a gene: 10. This CDR3 spans 18 amino acids. CDR1 and CDR2 (germline): MDHEN, SYDVKM. As DNA, the CDR3 is TGTGCCAGCAGTATCCCGACAGGGGGCTTCGTTGGGGCCAACGTCCTGACTTTC. Amino acids: CASSIPTGGFVGANVLTF.

V gene TRBV29-1 combines with J gene TRBJ2-7, with D perhaps TRBD1 or TRBD2 (5 bases each). CDR3 length: 14 amino acids. The V gene lost 6 bases and the J gene lost 2 bases, with 17 bases spanning the gap. Germline CDR1 and CDR2: SQVTM and ANQGSEA. The CDR3 is CSVAEVGGAYEQYF. In DNA, the CDR3 is TGCAGCGTCGCTGAGGTTGGGGGAGCCTACGAGCAGTACTTC.

This clone has only a few counts. The V gene is TRBV30, the J gene TRBJ1-5, with 7 bases aligning to TRBD1. Per the germline V gene, CDR1 is GTSNPN and CDR2 is SVGIG (reference sequence). The CDR3 is 15 residues long. V dropped 1 base and J dropped 2; count of bases not matched to a gene: 5. Here the CDR3 DNA reads TGTGCCTGGAGTGCCCGAGGACAGGGCAATCAGCCCCAGCATTTT. Translated, it gives CAWSARGQGNQPQHF.

The chain employs TRBV27 and TRBJ2-1; no clear D gene. This CDR3 spans 16 amino acids. Deletions cut 5 bases from V and 4 bases from J, with 18 bases between. Germline assignment: CDR1 MNHEY and CDR2 SMNVEV (reference sequence). CDR3 in DNA: TGTGCCAGCAGTCGACCCCCTAGAGATAGGTACAATGAGCAGTTCTTC. Its protein is CASSRPPRDRYNEQFF.

V and J are TRBV27 and TRBJ2-7, with 8 bases matching TRBD2. Germline loops: CDR1 MNHEY, CDR2 SMNVEV (reference sequence). The CDR3 is 14 amino acids. V trimming: 8 bases; J trimming: 1 base; junction bases outside the gene matches: 7. The CDR3 protein is CASSGVAGSYEQYF. CDR3 sequence (DNA): TGTGCCAGCTCCGGGGTAGCGGGATCCTACGAGCAGTACTTC.

The J gene is TRBJ2-7, the V gene TRBV6-6, with TRBD2 matching over 9 bases. V shed 0 bases and J 3 bases; nucleotides not matched to a gene: 3. The CDR3 is made up of 15 amino acids. CDR1 MNHNY and CDR2 SVGAGI come from the germline V gene (reference sequence). The CDR3 DNA sequence: TGTGCCAGCAGTTACTCGGGACTAGCAAACTACGAGCAGTACTTC. This sequence encodes CASSYSGLANYEQYF.

The chain links TRBV27 to TRBJ2-7; 7 nucleotides line up with TRBD2. Germline trimming cut 6 bases from V and 5 bases from J; bases unmatched to any gene: 10. Germline CDR1 and CDR2: MNHEY and SMNVEV (reference sequence). This CDR3 comprises 14 residues. The CDR3 is CASSRPGGPHEQYF. CDR3 in DNA: TGTGCCAGCAGCCGCCCGGGAGGACCCCACGAGCAGTACTTC.

The chain links TRBV19 to TRBJ2-3, with 7 bases lining up with TRBD2. Germline CDR1 reads LNHDA; CDR2 reads SQIVND (reference sequence). This CDR3 has 18 residues. Losses at the gene ends were 0 bases for V and 4 bases for J; bases not matched to a gene: 13. In DNA form, the CDR3 reads TGTGCCAGTAGTATAGATCACGACGCGGGAGCGGAGGCAGATACGCAGTATTTT. It encodes CASSIDHDAGAEADTQYF. Variable domain in full (rest from reference TRBV19 and TRBJ2-3): DGGITQSPKYLFRKEGQNVTLSCEQNLNHDAMYWYRQDPGQGLRLIYYSQIVNDFQKGDIAEGYSVSREKKESFPLTVTSAQKNPTAFYLCASSIDHDAGAEADTQYFGPGTRLTVL.

The sample holds one count of this clone. The rearrangement joins TRBV5-5 to TRBJ2-7, with D possibly matching TRBD1 (6 bases). Germline V gene lookup returns CDR1 SGHKS and CDR2 YYEKEE (reference sequence). This CDR3 is built from 14 residues. The V end lost 0 bases, the J end lost 6 bases, and 13 bases lay between the germline ends. CDR3 in DNA: TGTGCCAGCAGCTTGGCACAGGGACGCCCCGAGCAGTACTTC. Translated, it gives CASSLAQGRPEQYF. The entire variable domain, with the rest obtained from reference TRBV5-5 and TRBJ2-7, is as follows: DAGVTQSPTHLIKTRGQQVTLRCSPISGHKSVSWYQQVLGQGPQFIFQYYEKEERGRGNFPDRFSARQFPNYSSELNVNALLLGDSALYLCASSLAQGRPEQYFGPGTRLTVT.

The rearrangement links TRBV27 to TRBJ2-7; TRBD1 agrees at 12 bases. CDR1 MNHEY and CDR2 SMNVEV come from the germline V gene (reference sequence). The CDR3 spans 15 residues. The J segment lost 5 bases and the V segment lost 8 bases, leaving 10 bases of the junction unmatched. CDR3 sequence (DNA): TGTGCCAGCTCCCGGGACAGGGGGCCGACGGACGAGCAGTACTTC. It specifies CASSRDRGPTDEQYF.

The chain recombines TRBV5-1 with TRBJ2-6; the match to TRBD1 covers 8 bases. Germline lookup yields CDR1 SGHRS and CDR2 YFSETQ. The CDR3 has 15 amino acids. The ends lost 4 bases at V and 4 bases at J; junction bases unmatched: 4. The CDR3 sequence: CASSADRAGANVLTF. The CDR3 nucleotides are TGCGCCAGCAGCGCGGACAGGGCAGGGGCCAACGTCCTGACTTTC.